The T cell receptor (beta chain) described here comes from a study of T cell clones after liver transplantation. As for the study in general: Samples came from ITN030ST, which attempted immunosuppression withdrawal within 2 years of liver transplantation. TCRbeta sequencing after a pre-transplant mixed lymphocyte reaction identified graft-donor-reactive clones, later tracked in post-transplant blood.

As regards this clone: Its antigen is not identified.

The table came from immunoSEQ multiplex PCR; TCRdb's copy has only in-frame clones and leaves some out. The sample holds 70,000 to 95,000 clones, roughly 83% seen once. Sorting of unstimulated PBMCs yielded separate CD3+CD4+ and CD3+CD8+ fractions. From germline, CDR1 is MNHNY and CDR2 SVGAGI (reference sequence). The CDR3 consists of 14 residues. The V end lost 6 bases, the J end lost 2 bases, and 13 bases lay between the germline ends. General study results and limits: Migration into the graft, not deletion, may explain lost graft donor-reactive T cells.

The sample in question was CD4+ T cells from blood, obtained at the 22-month timepoint. The sequence derives from a human patient who received a liver transplant. These T cells may partly come from the graft donor. The chain employs TRBV6-6 and TRBJ1-1; D ambiguous. CDR3 region: CASSPDGTNTEAFF. The CDR3 nucleotides are TGTGCCAGCAGCCCGGACGGTACCAACACTGAAGCTTTCTTT.